Following are 3 T cell receptor beta chains from one sample sequenced in a study of blood T cell repertoires in COVID-19. Method: immunoSEQ multiplex PCR; TCRdb's copy keeps in-frame clones and lacks some. The table shows about 120,000 clones, with 80% to 90% occurring only once. Material for sequencing was peripheral blood. The receptors were gathered from a man in his 70s with active or convalescent COVID-19.

The gene calls are TRBV3-1 (or the pseudogene TRBV3-2) and TRBJ1-1; TRBD1 matches at 7 bases. The germline V gene has CDR1 LGHDT and CDR2 YNNKEL (reference sequence). The V gene end was trimmed by 4 bases and the J gene end by 4 bases; junction bases not matched to a gene: 9. The CDR3 has 15 amino acids. The CDR3 loop reads CASSRIRQGGTEAFF. As DNA, the CDR3 is TGTGCCAGCAGCCGGATCAGGCAGGGGGGCACTGAAGCTTTCTTT.

This sequence joins TRBV3-1 (or the pseudogene TRBV3-2) and TRBJ1-1; weak D call: TRBD1 (5 bases). The V end lost 4 bases, the J end lost 1 base, and 13 bases lay between the germline ends. Looked up from germline, CDR1 is LGHDT and CDR2 is YNNKEL (reference sequence). CDR3 size: 15 residues. In DNA, the CDR3 is TGTGCCAGCAGCCTCCGGGGGGGGACGAACACTGAAGCTTTCTTT. It yields the protein CASSLRGGTNTEAFF.

This clone was observed a handful of times. V is TRBV18 and J is TRBJ2-2; TRBD1 might be the D (5 bases). The CDR3 sequence is 14 residues long. From germline, CDR1 is KGHSH and CDR2 LQKENI. V was pared by 2 bases and J by 4 bases, with 8 bases between. This chain's CDR3 is CASSPDRPTGELFF. In nucleotides, the CDR3 is TGTGCCAGCTCACCAGACAGACCCACCGGGGAGCTGTTTTTT.